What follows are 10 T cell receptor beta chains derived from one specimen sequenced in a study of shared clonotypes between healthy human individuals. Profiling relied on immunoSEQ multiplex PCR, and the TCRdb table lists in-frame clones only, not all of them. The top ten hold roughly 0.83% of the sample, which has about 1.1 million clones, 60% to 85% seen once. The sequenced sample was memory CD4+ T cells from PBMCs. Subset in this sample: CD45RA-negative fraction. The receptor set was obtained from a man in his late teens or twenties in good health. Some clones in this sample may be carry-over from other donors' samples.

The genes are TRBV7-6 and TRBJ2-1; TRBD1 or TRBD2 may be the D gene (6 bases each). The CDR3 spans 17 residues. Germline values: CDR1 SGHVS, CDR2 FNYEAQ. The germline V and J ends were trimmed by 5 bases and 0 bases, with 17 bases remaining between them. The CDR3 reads CASSQTGGGGSYNEQFF. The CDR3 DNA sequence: TGTGCCAGCAGCCAAACCGGAGGGGGAGGCTCCTACAATGAGCAGTTCTTC.

The CDR3 loop reads CASSYTTGYEKLFF. The DNA for the CDR3 is TGTGCCAGCAGTTATACGACAGGCTATGAAAAACTGTTTTTT. This sequence joins TRBV6-5 and TRBJ1-4; maybe TRBD1 (6 bases). Germline CDR1 and CDR2: MNHEY and SVGAGI. Trimming left V 3 bases short and J 6 bases short, with 11 bases between. The CDR3 extends over 14 amino acids.

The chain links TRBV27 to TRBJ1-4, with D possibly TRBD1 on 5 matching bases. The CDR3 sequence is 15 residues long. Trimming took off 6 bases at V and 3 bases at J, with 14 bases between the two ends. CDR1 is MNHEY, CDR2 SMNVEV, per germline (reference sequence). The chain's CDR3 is CASRLPGDPNEKLFF. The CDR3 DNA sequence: TGTGCCAGCAGACTGCCGGGGGACCCTAATGAAAAACTGTTTTTT. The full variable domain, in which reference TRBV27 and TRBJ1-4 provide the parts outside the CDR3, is EAQVTQNPRYLITVTGKKLTVTCSQNMNHEYMSWYRQDPGLGLRQIYYSMNVEVTDKGDVPEGYKVSRKEKRNFPLILESPSPNQTSLYFCASRLPGDPNEKLFFGSGTQLSVL.

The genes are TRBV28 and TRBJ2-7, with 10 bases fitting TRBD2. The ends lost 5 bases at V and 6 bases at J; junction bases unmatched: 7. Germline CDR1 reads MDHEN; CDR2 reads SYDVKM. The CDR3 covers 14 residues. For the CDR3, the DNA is TGTGCCAGCAGTCCCCTAGCGGGAGCGGGCGAGCAGTACTTC. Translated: CASSPLAGAGEQYF. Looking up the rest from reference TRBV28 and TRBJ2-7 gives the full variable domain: DVKVTQSSRYLVKRTGEKVFLECVQDMDHENMFWYRQDPGLGLRLIYFSYDVKMKEKGDIPEGYSVSREKKERFSLILESASTNQTSMYLCASSPLAGAGEQYFGPGTRLTVT.

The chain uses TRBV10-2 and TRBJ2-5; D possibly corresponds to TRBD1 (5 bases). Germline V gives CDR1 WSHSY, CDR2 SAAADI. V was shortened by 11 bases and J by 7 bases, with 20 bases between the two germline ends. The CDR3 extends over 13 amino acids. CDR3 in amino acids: CAGSKGRVGTQYF. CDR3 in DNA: TGCGCCGGATCCAAGGGGCGAGTGGGGACCCAGTACTTC.

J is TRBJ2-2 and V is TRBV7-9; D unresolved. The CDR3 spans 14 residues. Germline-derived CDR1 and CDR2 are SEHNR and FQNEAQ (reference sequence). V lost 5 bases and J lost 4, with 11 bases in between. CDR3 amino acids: CASSPSLRTGELFF. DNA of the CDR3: TGTGCCAGCAGCCCCTCCCTCCGCACCGGGGAGCTGTTTTTT.

The CDR3 sequence: CASWGDRVSQPQHF. The CDR3 DNA reads as TGTGCCAGCTGGGGGGACAGGGTCAGTCAGCCCCAGCATTTT. V usage is TRBV28 and J usage is TRBJ1-5; the match to TRBD1 covers 9 bases. Germline CDR1 reads MDHEN; CDR2 reads SYDVKM. V was clipped by 8 bases and J by 6 bases; unmatched bases: 8. The CDR3 consists of 14 residues.

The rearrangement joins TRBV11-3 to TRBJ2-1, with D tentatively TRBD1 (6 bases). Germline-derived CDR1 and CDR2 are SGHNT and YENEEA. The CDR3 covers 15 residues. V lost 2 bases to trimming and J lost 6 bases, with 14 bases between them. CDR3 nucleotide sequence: TGTGCCAGCAGCTTAAGGCAGGGGTTAGGCAATGAGCAGTTCTTC. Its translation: CASSLRQGLGNEQFF.

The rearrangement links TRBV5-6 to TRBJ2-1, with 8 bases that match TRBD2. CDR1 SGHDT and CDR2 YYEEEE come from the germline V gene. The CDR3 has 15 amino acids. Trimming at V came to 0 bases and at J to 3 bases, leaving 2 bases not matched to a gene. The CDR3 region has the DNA TGTGCCAGCAGCTTGGGACTAGCGTACTACAATGAGCAGTTCTTC. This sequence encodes CASSLGLAYYNEQFF.

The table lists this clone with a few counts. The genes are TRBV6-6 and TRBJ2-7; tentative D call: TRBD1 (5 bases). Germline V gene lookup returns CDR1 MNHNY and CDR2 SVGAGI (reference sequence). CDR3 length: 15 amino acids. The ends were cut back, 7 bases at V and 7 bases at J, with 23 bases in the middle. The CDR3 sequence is CASTFAQGVLLEQYF. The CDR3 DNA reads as TGTGCCAGCACCTTCGCTCAAGGGGTCCTTTTGGAGCAGTACTTC.